The clone carrying this T cell receptor (beta chain) was counted a few times. The entry originates in a study of blood T cell repertoires in COVID-19. Looked up from germline, CDR1 is SNHLY and CDR2 is FYNNEI. V was cut by 7 bases and J by 1 base, with 8 bases left in between. The CDR3 runs to 12 residues. Produced via immunoSEQ multiplex PCR; TCRdb's table is partial and in-frame only. Among a few hundred thousand clones listed, around 90% were seen once. Sequenced: peripheral blood. V and J are TRBV2 and TRBJ2-7, with D possibly TRBD1 on 6 matching bases. The clonotype originates from a woman aged 30 to 39 with COVID-19, enrolled during active disease. Here the CDR3 reads CASNDRSYEQYF. The CDR3 region has the DNA TGTGCCAGCAACGACAGGTCCTACGAGCAGTACTTC.